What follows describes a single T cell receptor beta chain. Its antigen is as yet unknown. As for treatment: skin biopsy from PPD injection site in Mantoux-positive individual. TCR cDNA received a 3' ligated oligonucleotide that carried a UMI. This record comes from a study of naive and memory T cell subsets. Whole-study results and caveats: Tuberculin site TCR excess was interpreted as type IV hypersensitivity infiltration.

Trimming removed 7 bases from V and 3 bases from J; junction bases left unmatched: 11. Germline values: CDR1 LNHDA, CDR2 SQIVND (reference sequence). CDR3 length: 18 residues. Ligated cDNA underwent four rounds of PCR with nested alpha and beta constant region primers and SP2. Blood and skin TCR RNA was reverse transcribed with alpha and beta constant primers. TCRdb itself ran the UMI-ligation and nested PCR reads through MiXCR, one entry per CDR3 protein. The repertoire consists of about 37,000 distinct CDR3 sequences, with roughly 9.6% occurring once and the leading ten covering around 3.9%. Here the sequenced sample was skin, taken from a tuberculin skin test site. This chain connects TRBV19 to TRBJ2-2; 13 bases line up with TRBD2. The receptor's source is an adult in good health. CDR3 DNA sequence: TGTGCCAGTAAAAGGACTAGCGGGAGTTCGCGAGACACCGGGGAGCTGTTTTTT. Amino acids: CASKRTSGSSRDTGELFF.